The 14 T cell receptor beta chains in this list originate from one sample, sequenced in a study of blood T cell repertoires in COVID-19. Profiling relied on immunoSEQ multiplex PCR, and the TCRdb table lists in-frame clones only, not all of them. This sample carries some 130,000 clones, more than 75% of them seen once, and the ten largest clones take 10% to 11%. Sequenced sample: peripheral blood. Receptor source: a man aged 55 to 69 who had recovered from COVID-19.

The rearrangement joins TRBV7-2 to TRBJ1-1; the D is unclear. Trimming pared 5 bases from V and 4 bases from J, leaving 11 bases between. The CDR3 is 13 amino acids. Germline CDR1 is SGHTA and CDR2 is FQGNSA. The CDR3 DNA sequence: TGTGCCAGCAGCCGCGACATTGGCACTGAAGCTTTCTTT. Translating it yields CASSRDIGTEAFF.

The chain recombines TRBV5-1 with TRBJ2-2, with no clear D. The CDR3 runs 14 residues. Trimming took off 1 base at V and 3 bases at J, with 7 bases between the two ends. Germline V gene lookup returns CDR1 SGHRS and CDR2 YFSETQ. The CDR3 loop is CASSLHGDTGELFF. CDR3 DNA: TGCGCCAGCAGCTTGCACGGAGACACCGGGGAGCTGTTTTTT.

This chain joins TRBV24-1 and TRBJ1-2; D ambiguous. From germline, CDR1 is KGHDR and CDR2 SFDVKD. The CDR3 covers 12 residues. V gave up 3 bases and J gave up 8 bases, with 9 bases separating them. DNA for the CDR3: TGTGCCACCAGTGATCTCAGAGGAGGCTACACCTTC. Translated: CATSDLRGGYTF.

This clone occurred a few times. The chain is built from TRBV6-1 and TRBJ1-2, with D tentatively TRBD1 (6 bases). The V end lost 4 bases, the J end lost 1 base, and 16 bases lay between the germline ends. CDR1 and CDR2 from the germline V gene are MNHNS and SASEGT. The CDR3 loop spans 16 amino acids. CDR3 coding DNA: TGTGCCAGCAGTGCCCAAATCGGACAGATTAACTATGGCTACACCTTC. Translation: CASSAQIGQINYGYTF.

CDR3 region: CASSPNRGRMFF. In nucleotides, the CDR3 is TGTGCCAGTAGTCCCAACAGGGGCCGGATGTTCTTC. This rearrangement joins TRBV19 to TRBJ2-1, with 7 bases that match TRBD1. With 5 bases clipped from V and 15 bases from J, the junction kept 10 bases outside the gene matches. The germline CDR1 and CDR2 sequences are LNHDA and SQIVND (reference sequence). The CDR3 is 12 amino acids.

V and J are TRBV6-5 and TRBJ1-2; 10 positions agree with TRBD1. The CDR3 is 13 amino acids. Germline V gene sequence: CDR1 MNHEY, CDR2 SVGAGI. With 4 bases clipped from V and 8 bases from J, the junction kept 4 bases outside the gene matches. In nucleotides, the CDR3 is TGTGCCAGCAGTTCTCGGGACAGGGGAGGCTACACCTTC. Its translation: CASSSRDRGGYTF.

V is TRBV29-1 and J is TRBJ2-6; D uncertain. The CDR3 covers 16 residues. V was cut by 7 bases and J by 1 base, with 17 bases left in between. Germline V CDR1 and CDR2: SQVTM, ANQGSEA. The CDR3 region has the DNA TGCAGCGCTACGGATGAGGTCGGTTCTGGGGCCAACGTCCTGACTTTC. Its translation is CSATDEVGSGANVLTF.

In this sample, this clone turned up once. The rearrangement links TRBV10-3 to TRBJ1-5; D gene unclear. The CDR3 runs to 13 residues. Between the trimmed V and J ends, which lost 3 bases and 3 bases, there was a span of 6 bases. The germline V gene encodes CDR1 ENHRY and CDR2 SYGVKD. CDR3 nucleotides: TGTGCCATCAGTGAAACAGTCAATCAGCCCCAGCATTTT. Encoded protein: CAISETVNQPQHF.

The rearrangement joins TRBV3-1 (or the pseudogene TRBV3-2) to TRBJ1-3; TRBD1 might be the D (5 bases). V dropped 6 bases and J dropped 3 bases, with 12 bases sitting between them. The CDR3 totals 14 residues. From germline, CDR1 is LGHDT and CDR2 YNNKEL (reference sequence). CDR3 loop: CASRAGLIGNTIYF. CDR3 bases: TGTGCCAGCAGAGCAGGGTTAATTGGAAACACCATATATTTT.

The rearrangement joins TRBV11-1 to TRBJ1-6, with TRBD1 matching over 7 bases. This CDR3 is 15 amino acids long. The junction had 8 bases not matched to a gene; V was cut back by 4 bases and J by 8 bases. Per germline, CDR1 SGHAT and CDR2 FQDESV (reference sequence). CDR3 sequence (DNA): TGTGCCAGCAGCTCATCCGTGACAGGGCATTCACCCCTCCACTTT. This gives the protein CASSSSVTGHSPLHF.

The gene calls are TRBV2 and TRBJ2-6, with a possible D match to TRBD1 (5 bases). Germline V gene data show CDR1 as SNHLY and CDR2 as FYNNEI. The CDR3 length is 15 residues. V was trimmed by 2 bases and J by 2 bases, leaving 7 bases between them. CDR3 nucleotides: TGTGCCAGCAGTGAAAGACAGACTGGGGCCAACGTCCTGACTTTC. This codes for CASSERQTGANVLTF. Supplemented by reference TRBV2 and TRBJ2-6, the full variable domain reads EPEVTQTPSHQVTQMGQEVILRCVPISNHLYFYWYRQILGQKVEFLVSFYNNEISEKSEIFDDQFSVERPDGSNFTLKIRSTKLEDSAMYFCASSERQTGANVLTFGAGSRLTVL.

This clone has only one observation. The chain combines TRBV19 with TRBJ2-7; 9 nucleotides agree with TRBD1. The V segment lost 1 base and the J segment 6 bases; nucleotides outside the gene matches: 10. Germline lookup yields CDR1 LNHDA and CDR2 SQIVND (reference sequence). This CDR3 contains 16 residues. The CDR3 spells CASSIATPGTGFEQYF. For the CDR3, the DNA is TGTGCCAGTAGTATAGCTACTCCCGGGACAGGGTTCGAGCAGTACTTC.

This chain links TRBV5-6 with TRBJ1-2, with a weak D call TRBD1 (6 bases). This CDR3 is 14 amino acids long. V lost 0 bases and J lost 4, with 10 bases in between. Germline lookup yields CDR1 SGHDT and CDR2 YYEEEE. CDR3 coding DNA: TGTGCCAGCAGCTTGGTCGGACAGACCTATGGCTACACCTTC. Its translation is CASSLVGQTYGYTF.

This clone was counted only a few times. The V and J genes are TRBV3-1 (or the pseudogene TRBV3-2) and TRBJ2-2; 8 bases fit TRBD2. This CDR3 comprises 19 residues. Germline lookup yields CDR1 LGHDT and CDR2 YNNKEL (reference sequence). V trimming: 0 bases; J trimming: 0 bases; junction bases outside the gene matches: 9. The CDR3 protein is CASSQDVLSGGPNTGELFF. DNA of the CDR3: TGTGCCAGCAGCCAAGATGTTTTAAGCGGGGGCCCGAACACCGGGGAGCTGTTTTTT.